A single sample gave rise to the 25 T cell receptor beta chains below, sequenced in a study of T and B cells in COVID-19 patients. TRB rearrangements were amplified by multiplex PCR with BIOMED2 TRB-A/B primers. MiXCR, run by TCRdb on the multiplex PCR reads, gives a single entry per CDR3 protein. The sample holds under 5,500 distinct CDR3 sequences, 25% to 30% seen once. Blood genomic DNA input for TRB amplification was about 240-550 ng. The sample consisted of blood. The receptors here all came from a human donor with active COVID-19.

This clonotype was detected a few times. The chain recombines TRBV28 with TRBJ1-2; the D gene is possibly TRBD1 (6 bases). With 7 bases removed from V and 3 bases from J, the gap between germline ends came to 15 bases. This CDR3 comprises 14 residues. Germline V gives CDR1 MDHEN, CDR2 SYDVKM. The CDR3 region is CASINPPGDYGYTF. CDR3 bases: TGTGCCAGCATCAACCCCCCAGGGGACTATGGCTACACCTTC.

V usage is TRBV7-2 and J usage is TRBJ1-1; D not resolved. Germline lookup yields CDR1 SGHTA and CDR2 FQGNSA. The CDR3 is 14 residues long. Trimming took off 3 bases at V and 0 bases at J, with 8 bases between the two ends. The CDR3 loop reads CASSFTVMNTEAFF. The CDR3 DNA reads TGTGCCAGCAGCTTTACAGTTATGAACACTGAAGCTTTCTTT.

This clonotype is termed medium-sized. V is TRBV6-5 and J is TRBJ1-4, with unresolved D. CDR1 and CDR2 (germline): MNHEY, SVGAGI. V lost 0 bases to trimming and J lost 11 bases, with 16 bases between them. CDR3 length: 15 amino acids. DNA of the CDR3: TGTGCCAGCAGTTACTCAGTGGCGGGGATGACTAAACTGTTTTTT. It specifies CASSYSVAGMTKLFF.

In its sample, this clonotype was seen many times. As DNA, the CDR3 is TGTGCCAGCAGTGTAAATGTCCTGAACACTGAAGCTTTCTTT. Protein sequence: CASSVNVLNTEAFF. The V gene is TRBV6-5, the J gene TRBJ1-1; D call uncertain. The CDR3 consists of 14 residues. The germline V gene encodes CDR1 MNHEY and CDR2 SVGAGI. V dropped 5 bases and J dropped 0 bases, with 10 bases sitting between them.

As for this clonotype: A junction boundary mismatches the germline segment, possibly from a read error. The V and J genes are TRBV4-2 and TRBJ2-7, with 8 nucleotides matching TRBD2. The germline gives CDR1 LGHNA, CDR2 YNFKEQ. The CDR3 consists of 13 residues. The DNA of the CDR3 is TGTGCCAGCAGCCAAGAACCGGGACTAGAGGACCACTTC. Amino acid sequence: CASSQEPGLEDHF.

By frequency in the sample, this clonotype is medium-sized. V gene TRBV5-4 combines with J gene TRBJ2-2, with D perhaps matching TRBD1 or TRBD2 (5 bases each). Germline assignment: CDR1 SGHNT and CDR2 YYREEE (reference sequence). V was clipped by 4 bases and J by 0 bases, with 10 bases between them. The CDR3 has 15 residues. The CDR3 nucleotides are TGTGCCAGCAGCCCCCGGGGCGCGAACACCGGGGAGCTGTTTTTT. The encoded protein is CASSPRGANTGELFF.

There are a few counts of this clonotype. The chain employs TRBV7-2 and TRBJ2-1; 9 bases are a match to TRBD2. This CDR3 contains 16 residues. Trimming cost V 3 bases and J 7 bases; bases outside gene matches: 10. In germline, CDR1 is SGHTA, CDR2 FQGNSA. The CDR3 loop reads CASSFSTGTSLNEQFF. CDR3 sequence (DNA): TGTGCCAGCAGCTTTAGCACCGGGACTAGCTTAAATGAGCAGTTCTTC.

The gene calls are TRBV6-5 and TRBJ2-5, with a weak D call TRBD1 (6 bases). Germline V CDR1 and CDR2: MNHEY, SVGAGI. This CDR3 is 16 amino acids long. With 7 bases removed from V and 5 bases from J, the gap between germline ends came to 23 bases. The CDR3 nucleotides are TGTGCCAGCAAAAACCGCAGGGGTTCGTTCTTTGAGACCCAGTACTTC. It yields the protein CASKNRRGSFFETQYF.

CDR3 coding DNA: TGTGCCAGTCTCCATTGGACTAGCGGGTCCCACAATGAGCAGTTCTTC. Its protein product is CASLHWTSGSHNEQFF. J is TRBJ2-1 and V is TRBV6-5; the match to TRBD2 covers 11 bases. V lost 9 bases and J lost 5; bases outside the gene matches: 12. Germline-derived CDR1 and CDR2 are MNHEY and SVGAGI. The CDR3 spans 16 residues.

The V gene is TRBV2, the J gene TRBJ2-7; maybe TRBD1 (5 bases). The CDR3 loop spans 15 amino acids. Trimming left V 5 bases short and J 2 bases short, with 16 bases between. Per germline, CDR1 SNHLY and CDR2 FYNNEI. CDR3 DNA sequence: TGTGCCAGCAGTCCAAGGGCAGGGTTTCCCTACGAGCAGTACTTC. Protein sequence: CASSPRAGFPYEQYF.

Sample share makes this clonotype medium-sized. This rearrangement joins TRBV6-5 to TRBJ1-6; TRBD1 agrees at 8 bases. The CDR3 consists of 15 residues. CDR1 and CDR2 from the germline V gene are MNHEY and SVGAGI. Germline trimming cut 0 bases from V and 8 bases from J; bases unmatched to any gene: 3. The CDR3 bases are TGTGCCAGCAGTTACTCGAGGACAGGGTATTCACCCCTCCACTTT. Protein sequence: CASSYSRTGYSPLHF.

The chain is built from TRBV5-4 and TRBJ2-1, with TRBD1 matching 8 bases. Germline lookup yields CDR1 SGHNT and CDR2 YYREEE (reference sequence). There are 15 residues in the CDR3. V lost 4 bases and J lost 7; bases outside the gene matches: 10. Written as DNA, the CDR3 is TGTGCCAGCAGCCCCCAAGGACAGGGTCGAAATGAGCAGTTCTTC. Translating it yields CASSPQGQGRNEQFF.

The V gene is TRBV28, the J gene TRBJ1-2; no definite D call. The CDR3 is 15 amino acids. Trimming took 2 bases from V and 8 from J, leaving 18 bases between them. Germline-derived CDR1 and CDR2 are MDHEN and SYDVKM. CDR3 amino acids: CASSLPITGLVGYTF. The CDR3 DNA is TGTGCCAGCAGTTTACCTATTACGGGATTGGTGGGCTACACCTTC.

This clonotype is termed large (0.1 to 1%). CDR3 DNA sequence: TGCAGCGCCACAGGGGATGTTGACAATGAGCAGTTCTTC. Protein: CSATGDVDNEQFF. This sequence joins TRBV29-1 and TRBJ2-1, with 7 bases fitting TRBD1. V lost 7 bases and J lost 5; bases outside the gene matches: 8. CDR1 and CDR2 from the germline V gene are SQVTM and ANQGSEA. This CDR3 region has 13 residues.

The CDR3 reads CSVGGGGRDYGYTF. The CDR3 nucleotides read TGCAGCGTTGGTGGGGGAGGGCGCGACTATGGCTACACCTTC. The chain uses TRBV29-1 and TRBJ1-2, with D perhaps matching TRBD1 (5 bases). V lost 4 bases, J lost 3 bases, and 15 bases lay in between. This CDR3 region has 14 residues. Germline V gene data show CDR1 as SQVTM and CDR2 as ANQGSEA. Supplemented by reference TRBV29-1 and TRBJ1-2, the full variable domain reads SAVISQKPSRDICQRGTSLTIQCQVDSQVTMMFWYRQQPGQSLTLIATANQGSEATYESGFVIDKFPISRPNLTFSTLTVSNMSPEDSSIYLCSVGGGGRDYGYTFGSGTRLTVV.

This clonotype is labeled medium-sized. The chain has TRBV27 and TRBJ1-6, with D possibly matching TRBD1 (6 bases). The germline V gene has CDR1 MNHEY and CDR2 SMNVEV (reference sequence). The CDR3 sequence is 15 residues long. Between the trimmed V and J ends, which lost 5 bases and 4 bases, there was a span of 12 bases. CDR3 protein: CASSTPTGYNSPLHF. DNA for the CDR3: TGTGCCAGCAGTACCCCGACAGGTTATAATTCACCCCTCCACTTT.

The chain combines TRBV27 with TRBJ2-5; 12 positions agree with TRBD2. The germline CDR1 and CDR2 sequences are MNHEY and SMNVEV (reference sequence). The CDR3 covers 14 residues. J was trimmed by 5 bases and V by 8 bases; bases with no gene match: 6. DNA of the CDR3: TGTGCCAGCGGGACTAGCGGGTTGGGGGAGACCCAGTACTTC. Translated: CASGTSGLGETQYF.

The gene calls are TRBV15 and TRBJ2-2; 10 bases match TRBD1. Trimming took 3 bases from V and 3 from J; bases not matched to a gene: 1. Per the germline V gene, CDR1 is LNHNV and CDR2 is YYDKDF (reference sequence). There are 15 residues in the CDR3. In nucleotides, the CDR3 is TGTGCCACCAGCAGCGGACAGGGGGACACCGGGGAGCTGTTTTTT. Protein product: CATSSGQGDTGELFF.

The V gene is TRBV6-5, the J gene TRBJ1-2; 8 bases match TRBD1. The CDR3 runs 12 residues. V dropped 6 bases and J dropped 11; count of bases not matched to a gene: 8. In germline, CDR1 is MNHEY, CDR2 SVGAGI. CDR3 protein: CASRKDRVGYTF. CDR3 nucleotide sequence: TGTGCCAGCAGGAAGGACAGGGTGGGGTACACCTTC.

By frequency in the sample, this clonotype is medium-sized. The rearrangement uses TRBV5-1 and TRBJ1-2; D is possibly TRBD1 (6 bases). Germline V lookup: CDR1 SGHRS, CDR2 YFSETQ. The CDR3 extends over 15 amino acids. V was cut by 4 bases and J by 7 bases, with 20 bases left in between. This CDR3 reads CASSPDPGTSGGYTF. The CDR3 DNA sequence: TGCGCCAGCAGCCCCGACCCCGGGACAAGCGGTGGCTACACCTTC.

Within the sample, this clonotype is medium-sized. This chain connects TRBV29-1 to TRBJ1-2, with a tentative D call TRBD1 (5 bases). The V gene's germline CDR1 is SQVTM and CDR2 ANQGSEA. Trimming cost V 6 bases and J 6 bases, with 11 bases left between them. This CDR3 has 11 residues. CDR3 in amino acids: CSVHRPDGYTF. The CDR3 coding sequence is TGCAGCGTCCACAGGCCTGATGGCTACACCTTC.

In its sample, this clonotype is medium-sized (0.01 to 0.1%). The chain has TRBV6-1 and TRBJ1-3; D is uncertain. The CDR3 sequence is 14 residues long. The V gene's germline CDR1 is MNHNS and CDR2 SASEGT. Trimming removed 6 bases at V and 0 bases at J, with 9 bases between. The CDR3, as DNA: TGTGCCAGCAGGAGGAGTAACTCTGGAAACACCATATATTTT. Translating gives CASRRSNSGNTIYF.

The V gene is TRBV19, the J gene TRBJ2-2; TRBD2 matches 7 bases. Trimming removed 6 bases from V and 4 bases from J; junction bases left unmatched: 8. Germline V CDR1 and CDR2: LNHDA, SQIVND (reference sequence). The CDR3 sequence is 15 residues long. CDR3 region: CASRGRGRGTGELFF. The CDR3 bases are TGTGCCAGTAGGGGGCGCGGGAGAGGCACCGGGGAGCTGTTTTTT. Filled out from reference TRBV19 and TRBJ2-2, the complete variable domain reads DGGITQSPKYLFRKEGQNVTLSCEQNLNHDAMYWYRQDPGQGLRLIYYSQIVNDFQKGDIAEGYSVSREKKESFPLTVTSAQKNPTAFYLCASRGRGRGTGELFFGEGSRLTVL.

CDR3 region: CASSLGPQPEETQYF. As DNA, the CDR3 is TGTGCCAGCAGCTTAGGCCCCCAGCCTGAAGAGACCCAGTACTTC. This chain uses TRBV11-3 with TRBJ2-5; D remains ambiguous. The CDR3 is 15 amino acids. The germline V gene encodes CDR1 SGHNT and CDR2 YENEEA. V lost 1 base, J lost 3 bases, and 12 bases lay in between.

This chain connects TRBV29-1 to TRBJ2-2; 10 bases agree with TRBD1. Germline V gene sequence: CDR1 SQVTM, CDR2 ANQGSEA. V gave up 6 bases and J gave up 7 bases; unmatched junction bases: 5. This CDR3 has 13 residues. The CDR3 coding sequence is TGCAGCGTGGACAGGGGGGCGGGCGGGGAGCTGTTTTTT. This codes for CSVDRGAGGELFF.